This TCR beta chain was sequenced for a study of blood T cells in healthy people across ages. Study outcomes and limitations: Leaving the PBMCs unsorted stopped any conclusive comparison of naive versus antigen-experienced cells. Naive T cell percentage showed a strong correlation with the diversity of TCR beta.

Primers used in a second PCR of roughly 6 to 11 cycles were a sample-barcoded 5' primer and a J-beta primer mix. TCRdb called the 5' RACE reads again in MiXCR, with one record for every CDR3 protein. The data show about 780,000 distinct CDR3 sequences, 46% seen once. V was clipped by 2 bases and J by 7 bases; unmatched bases: 11. The CDR3 is made up of 16 amino acids. Germline V gene data show CDR1 as SQVTM and CDR2 as ANQGSEA. This clonotype was detected only a few times. Its antigen is unknown. The sequence derives from a man older than 75 in good health. The chain combines TRBV29-1 with TRBJ2-1; 10 nucleotides align to TRBD2. The sample consisted of blood. The DNA for the CDR3 is TGCAGCGTTGAAAAACGGTGGAGCGGGGGGGCGAATGAGCAGTTCTTC. Translated: CSVEKRWSGGANEQFF.